This T cell receptor (beta chain) is from a study of cytomegalovirus exposure and HLA in healthy donors. Study conclusions and caveats: Among TCR sequences, most were rare, though some public TCRs appeared in many donors. Immune exposure data for these donors was limited to CMV serostatus. Associated with HLA alleles at 0.05 false discovery rate in a later analysis were 16,951 TCR beta sequences.

Trimming shortened V by 6 bases and J by 3 bases, and 11 bases separated the two germline ends. The CDR3 extends over 13 amino acids. CDR1 and CDR2 (germline): MNHNY, SVGAGI (reference sequence). Comments on this clone: What it recognizes is unknown.

The PCR ran on 60 Vbeta and 13 Jbeta primers. Sequencing used immunoSEQ multiplex PCR; TCRdb keeps in-frame clones, though not all of them. The ten most abundant clones cover about 4% of a sample with tens of thousands of clones. The sequenced sample was PBMCs. J is TRBJ1-1 and V is TRBV6-6; D ambiguous. This TCR came from a female donor in good health and CMV-seropositive. The CDR3 protein is CASSPWRDTEAFF. Here the CDR3 DNA reads TGTGCCAGCAGCCCGTGGAGAGACACTGAAGCTTTCTTT.